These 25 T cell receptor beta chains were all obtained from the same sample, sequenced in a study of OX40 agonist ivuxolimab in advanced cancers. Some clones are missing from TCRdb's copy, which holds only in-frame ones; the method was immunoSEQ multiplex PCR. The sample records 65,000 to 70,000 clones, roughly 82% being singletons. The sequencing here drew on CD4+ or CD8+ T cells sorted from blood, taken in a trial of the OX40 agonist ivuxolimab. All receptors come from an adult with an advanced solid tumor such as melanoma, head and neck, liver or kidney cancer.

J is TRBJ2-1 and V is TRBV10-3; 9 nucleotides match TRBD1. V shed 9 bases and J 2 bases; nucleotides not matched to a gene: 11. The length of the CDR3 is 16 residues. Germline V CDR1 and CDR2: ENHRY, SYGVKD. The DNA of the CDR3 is TGTGCCATTTATCCGGTGGGGACAGGGACCTACAATGAGCAGTTCTTC. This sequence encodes CAIYPVGTGTYNEQFF.

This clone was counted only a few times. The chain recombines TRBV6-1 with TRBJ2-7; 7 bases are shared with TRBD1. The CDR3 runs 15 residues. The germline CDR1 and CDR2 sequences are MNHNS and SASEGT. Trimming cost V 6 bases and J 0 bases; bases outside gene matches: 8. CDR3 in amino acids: CASSPSGTASYEQYV. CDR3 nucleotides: TGTGCCAGCAGCCCCTCCGGGACAGCCTCCTACGAGCAGTACGTC.

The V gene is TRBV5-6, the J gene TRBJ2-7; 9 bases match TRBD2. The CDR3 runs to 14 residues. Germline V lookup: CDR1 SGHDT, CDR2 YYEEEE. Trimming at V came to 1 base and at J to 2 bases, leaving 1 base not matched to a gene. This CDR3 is CASSLPSGTYEQYF. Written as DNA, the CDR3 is TGTGCCAGCAGCTTGCCTAGCGGGACCTACGAGCAGTACTTC.

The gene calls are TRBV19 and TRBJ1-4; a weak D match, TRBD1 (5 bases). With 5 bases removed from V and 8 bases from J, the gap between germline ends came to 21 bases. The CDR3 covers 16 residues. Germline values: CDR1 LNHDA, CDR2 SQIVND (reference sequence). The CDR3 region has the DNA TGTGCCAGTAGTGCTTGGGGGGATCGGAATGAAGAAAAACTGTTTTTT. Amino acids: CASSAWGDRNEEKLFF.

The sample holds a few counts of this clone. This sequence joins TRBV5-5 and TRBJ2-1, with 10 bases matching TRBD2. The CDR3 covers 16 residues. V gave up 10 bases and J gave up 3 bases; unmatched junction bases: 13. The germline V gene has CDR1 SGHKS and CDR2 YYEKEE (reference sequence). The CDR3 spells CAAGLAEPLFYNEQFF. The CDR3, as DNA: TGTGCCGCAGGACTAGCGGAACCCCTCTTCTACAATGAGCAGTTCTTC.

Written as DNA, the CDR3 is TGTGCCAGCAGTCACGGGATACAGGGAAATCAGCCCCAGCATTTT. It specifies CASSHGIQGNQPQHF. The chain combines TRBV6-6 with TRBJ1-5; possible D gene TRBD1, 6 bases. Per germline, CDR1 MNHNY and CDR2 SVGAGI (reference sequence). The CDR3 has 15 residues. V lost 5 bases and J lost 4, with 15 bases in between.

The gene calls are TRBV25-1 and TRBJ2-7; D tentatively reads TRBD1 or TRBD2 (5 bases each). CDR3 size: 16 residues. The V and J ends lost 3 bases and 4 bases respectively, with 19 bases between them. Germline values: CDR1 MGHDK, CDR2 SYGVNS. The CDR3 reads CASSDTLGVWGYEQYF. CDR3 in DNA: TGTGCCAGCAGTGACACCCTTGGGGTTTGGGGGTACGAGCAGTACTTC.

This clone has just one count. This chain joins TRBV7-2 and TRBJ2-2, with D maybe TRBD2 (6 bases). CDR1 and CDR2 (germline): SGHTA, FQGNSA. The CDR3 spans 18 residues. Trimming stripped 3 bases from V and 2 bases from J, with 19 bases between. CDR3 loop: CASSFVGAGYYNTGELFF. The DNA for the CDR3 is TGTGCCAGCAGCTTTGTCGGCGCGGGGTATTATAACACCGGGGAGCTGTTTTTT.

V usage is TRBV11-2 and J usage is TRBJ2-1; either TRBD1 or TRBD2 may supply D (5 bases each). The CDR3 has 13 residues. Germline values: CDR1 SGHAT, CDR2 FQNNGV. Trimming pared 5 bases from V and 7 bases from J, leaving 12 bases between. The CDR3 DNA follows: TGTGCCAGCAGCGCTAATGAGGGGAATGAGCAGTTCTTC. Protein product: CASSANEGNEQFF. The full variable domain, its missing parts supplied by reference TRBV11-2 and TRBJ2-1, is EAGVAQSPRYKIIEKRQSVAFWCNPISGHATLYWYQQILGQGPKLLIQFQNNGVVDDSQLPKDRFSAERLKGVDSTLKIQPAKLEDSAVYLCASSANEGNEQFFGPGTRLTVL.

The CDR3 DNA follows: TGTGCCTCGAGGCTAGCGGGGGGCACAGATACGCAGTATTTT. Protein: CASRLAGGTDTQYF. This chain connects TRBV30 to TRBJ2-3; 10 bases match TRBD2. With 7 bases clipped from V and 1 base from J, the junction kept 5 bases outside the gene matches. The CDR3 has 14 amino acids. Germline CDR1 GTSNPN, CDR2 SVGIG (reference sequence).

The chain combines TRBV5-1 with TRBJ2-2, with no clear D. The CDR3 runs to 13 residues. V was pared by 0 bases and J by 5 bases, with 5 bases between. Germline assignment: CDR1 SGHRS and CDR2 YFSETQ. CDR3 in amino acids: CASSLDGTGELFF. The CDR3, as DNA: TGCGCCAGCAGCTTGGATGGAACCGGGGAGCTGTTTTTT. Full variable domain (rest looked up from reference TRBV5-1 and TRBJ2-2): KAGVTQTPRYLIKTRGQQVTLSCSPISGHRSVSWYQQTPGQGLQFLFEYFSETQRNKGNFPGRFSGRQFSNSRSEMNVSTLELGDSALYLCASSLDGTGELFFGEGSRLTVL.

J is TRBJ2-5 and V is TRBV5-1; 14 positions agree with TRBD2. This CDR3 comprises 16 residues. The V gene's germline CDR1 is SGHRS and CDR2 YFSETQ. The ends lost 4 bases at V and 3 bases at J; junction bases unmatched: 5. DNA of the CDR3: TGCGCCAGCAGCAGACTAGCGGGAGGGTTAGAAGAGACCCAGTACTTC. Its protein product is CASSRLAGGLEETQYF.

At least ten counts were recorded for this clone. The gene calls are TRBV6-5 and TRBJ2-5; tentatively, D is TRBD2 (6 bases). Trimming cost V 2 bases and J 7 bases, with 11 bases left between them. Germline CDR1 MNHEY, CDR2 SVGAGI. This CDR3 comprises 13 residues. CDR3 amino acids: CASSYGGKATQYF. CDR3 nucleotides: TGTGCCAGCAGTTACGGGGGGAAAGCGACCCAGTACTTC.

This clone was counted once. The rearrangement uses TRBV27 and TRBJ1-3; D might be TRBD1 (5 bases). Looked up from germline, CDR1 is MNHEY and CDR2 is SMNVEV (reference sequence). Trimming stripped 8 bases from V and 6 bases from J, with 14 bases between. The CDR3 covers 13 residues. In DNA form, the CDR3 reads TGTGCCAGCCGACCCTGGGGGGAAAACACCATATATTTT. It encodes CASRPWGENTIYF.

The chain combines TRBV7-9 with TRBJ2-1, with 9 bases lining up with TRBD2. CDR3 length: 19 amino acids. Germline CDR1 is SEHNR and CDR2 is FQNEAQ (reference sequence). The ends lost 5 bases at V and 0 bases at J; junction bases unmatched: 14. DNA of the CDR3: TGTGCCAGCAGCCCGCCGTCGGGACTAGCTTTTAGCTCCTACAATGAGCAGTTCTTC. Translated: CASSPPSGLAFSSYNEQFF.

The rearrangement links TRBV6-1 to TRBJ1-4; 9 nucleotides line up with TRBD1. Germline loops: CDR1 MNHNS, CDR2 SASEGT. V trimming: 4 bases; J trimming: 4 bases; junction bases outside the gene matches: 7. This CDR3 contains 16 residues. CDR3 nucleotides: TGTGCCAGCAGTGCCCCCGGGACAGGGAATAATGAAAAACTGTTTTTT. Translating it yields CASSAPGTGNNEKLFF.

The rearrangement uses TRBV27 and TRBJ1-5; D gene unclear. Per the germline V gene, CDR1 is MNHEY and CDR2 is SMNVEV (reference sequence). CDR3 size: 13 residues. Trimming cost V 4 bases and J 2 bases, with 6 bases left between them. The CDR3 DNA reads TGTGCCAGCAGTTCGCGAGGCAATCAGCCCCAGCATTTT. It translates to CASSSRGNQPQHF.

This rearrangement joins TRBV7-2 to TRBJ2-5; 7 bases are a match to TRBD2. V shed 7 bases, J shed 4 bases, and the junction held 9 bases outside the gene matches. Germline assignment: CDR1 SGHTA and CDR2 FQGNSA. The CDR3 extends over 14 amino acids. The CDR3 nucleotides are TGTGCCAGCACCCCTGGGCGGGAGCGAGAGACCCAGTACTTC. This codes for CASTPGRERETQYF.

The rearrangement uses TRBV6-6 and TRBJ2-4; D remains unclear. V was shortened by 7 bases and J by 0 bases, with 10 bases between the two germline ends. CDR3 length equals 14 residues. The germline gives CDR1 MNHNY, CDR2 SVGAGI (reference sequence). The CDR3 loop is CASIDDVAKNIQYF. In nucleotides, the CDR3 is TGTGCCAGCATCGACGACGTAGCCAAAAACATTCAGTACTTC.

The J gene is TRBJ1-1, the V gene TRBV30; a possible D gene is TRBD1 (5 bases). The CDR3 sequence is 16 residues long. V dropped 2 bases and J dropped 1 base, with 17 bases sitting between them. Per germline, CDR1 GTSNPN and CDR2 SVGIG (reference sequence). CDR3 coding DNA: TGTGCCTGGAGTCCCCCAGGAAGGGGAGGGAACACTGAAGCTTTCTTT. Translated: CAWSPPGRGGNTEAFF.

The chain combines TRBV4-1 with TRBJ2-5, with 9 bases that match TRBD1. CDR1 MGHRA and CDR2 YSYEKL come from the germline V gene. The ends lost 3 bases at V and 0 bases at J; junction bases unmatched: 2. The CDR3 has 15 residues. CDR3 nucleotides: TGCGCCAGCAGCCAGGGGGACAGGGACCAAGAGACCCAGTACTTC. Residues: CASSQGDRDQETQYF.

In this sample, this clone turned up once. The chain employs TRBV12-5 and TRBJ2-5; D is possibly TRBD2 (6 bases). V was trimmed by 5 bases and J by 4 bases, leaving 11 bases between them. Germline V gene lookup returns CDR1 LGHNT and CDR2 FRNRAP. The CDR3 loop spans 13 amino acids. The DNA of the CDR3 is TGTGCTAGTGGTGCCTCGGGGGTAGAGACCCAGTACTTC. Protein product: CASGASGVETQYF. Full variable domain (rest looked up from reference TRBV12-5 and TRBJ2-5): DARVTQTPRHKVTEMGQEVTMRCQPILGHNTVFWYRQTMMQGLELLAYFRNRAPLDDSGMPKDRFSAEMPDATLATLKIQPSEPRDSAVYFCASGASGVETQYFGPGTRLLVL.

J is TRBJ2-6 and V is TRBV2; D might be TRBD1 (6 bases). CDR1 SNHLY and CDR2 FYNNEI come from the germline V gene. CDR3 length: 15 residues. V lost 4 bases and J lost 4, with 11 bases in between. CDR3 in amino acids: CASSGTGIGANVLTF. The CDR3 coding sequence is TGTGCCAGCAGTGGAACAGGGATAGGGGCCAACGTCCTGACTTTC.

CDR3 residues: CASSSTPDTQYF. In DNA, the CDR3 is TGTGCCAGCAGCTCCACCCCAGATACGCAGTATTTT. The chain uses TRBV6-6 and TRBJ2-3; no firm D call. V lost 6 bases, J lost 4 bases, and 8 bases lay in between. Germline values: CDR1 MNHNY, CDR2 SVGAGI (reference sequence). The CDR3 runs 12 residues.

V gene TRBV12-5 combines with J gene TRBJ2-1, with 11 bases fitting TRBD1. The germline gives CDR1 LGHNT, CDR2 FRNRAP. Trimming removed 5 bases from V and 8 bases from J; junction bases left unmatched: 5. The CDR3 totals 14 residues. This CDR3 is CASGPGQGADEQFF. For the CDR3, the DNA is TGTGCTAGTGGTCCCGGACAGGGGGCGGATGAGCAGTTCTTC. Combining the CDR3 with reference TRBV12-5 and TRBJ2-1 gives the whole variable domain DARVTQTPRHKVTEMGQEVTMRCQPILGHNTVFWYRQTMMQGLELLAYFRNRAPLDDSGMPKDRFSAEMPDATLATLKIQPSEPRDSAVYFCASGPGQGADEQFFGPGTRLTVL.